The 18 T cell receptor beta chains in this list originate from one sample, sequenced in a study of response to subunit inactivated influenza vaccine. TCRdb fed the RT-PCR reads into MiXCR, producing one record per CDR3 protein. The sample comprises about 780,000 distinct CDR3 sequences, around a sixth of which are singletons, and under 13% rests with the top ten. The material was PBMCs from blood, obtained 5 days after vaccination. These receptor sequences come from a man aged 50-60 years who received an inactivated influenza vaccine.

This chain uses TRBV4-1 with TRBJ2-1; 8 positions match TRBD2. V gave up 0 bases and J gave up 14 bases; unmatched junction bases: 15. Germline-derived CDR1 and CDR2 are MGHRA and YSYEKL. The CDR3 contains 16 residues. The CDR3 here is CASSQDSLVAGPEKFF. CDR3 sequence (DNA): TGCGCCAGCAGCCAAGATAGTCTGGTAGCGGGGCCAGAGAAGTTCTTC.

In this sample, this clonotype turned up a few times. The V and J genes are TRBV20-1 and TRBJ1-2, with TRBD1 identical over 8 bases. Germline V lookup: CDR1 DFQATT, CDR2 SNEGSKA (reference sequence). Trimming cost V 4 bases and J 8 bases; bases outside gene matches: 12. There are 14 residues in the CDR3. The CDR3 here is CSATLPDRAGGYTF. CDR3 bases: TGCAGTGCTACGCTCCCGGACAGGGCGGGAGGCTACACCTTC.

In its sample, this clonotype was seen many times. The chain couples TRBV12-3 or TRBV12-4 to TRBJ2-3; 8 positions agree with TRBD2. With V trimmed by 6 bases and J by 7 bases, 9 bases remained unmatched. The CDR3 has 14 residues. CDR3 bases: TGTGCCAGCAGCCCCGGGACTAGACCATATACGCAGTATTTT. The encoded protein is CASSPGTRPYTQYF.

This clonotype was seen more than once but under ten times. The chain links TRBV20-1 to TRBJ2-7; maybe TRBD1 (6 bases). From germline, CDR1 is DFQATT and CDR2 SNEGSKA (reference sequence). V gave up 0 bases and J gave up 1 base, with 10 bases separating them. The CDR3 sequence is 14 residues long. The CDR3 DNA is TGCAGTGCTAGAGATACAGGGAGATCCTACGAGCAGTACTTC. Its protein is CSARDTGRSYEQYF.

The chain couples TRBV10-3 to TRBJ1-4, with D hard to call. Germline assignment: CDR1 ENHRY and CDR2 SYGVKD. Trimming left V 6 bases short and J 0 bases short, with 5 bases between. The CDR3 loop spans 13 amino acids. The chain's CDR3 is CAIRDSTNEKLFF. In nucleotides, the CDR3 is TGTGCCATCAGGGACTCAACTAATGAAAAACTGTTTTTT.

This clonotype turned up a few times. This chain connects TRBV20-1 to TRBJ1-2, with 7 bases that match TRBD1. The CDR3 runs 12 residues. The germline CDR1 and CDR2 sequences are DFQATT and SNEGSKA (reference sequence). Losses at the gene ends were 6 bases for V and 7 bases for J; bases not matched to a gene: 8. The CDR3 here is CSARDRAAGYTF. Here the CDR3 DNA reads TGCAGTGCCCGAGACAGGGCGGCTGGCTACACCTTC.

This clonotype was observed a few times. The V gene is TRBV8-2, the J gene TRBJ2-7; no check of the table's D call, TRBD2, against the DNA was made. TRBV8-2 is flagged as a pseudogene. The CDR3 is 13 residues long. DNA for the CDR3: TGTGCCAGGGGCCCTGGGCTCCTCTGCGAGCAGTACTTC. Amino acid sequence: CARGPGLLCEQYF.

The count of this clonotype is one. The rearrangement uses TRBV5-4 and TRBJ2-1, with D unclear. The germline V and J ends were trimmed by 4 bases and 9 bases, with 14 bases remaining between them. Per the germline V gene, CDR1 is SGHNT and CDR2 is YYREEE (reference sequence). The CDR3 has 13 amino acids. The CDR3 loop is CASSKGSVGEQFF. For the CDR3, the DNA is TGTGCCAGCAGCAAGGGCTCTGTGGGTGAGCAGTTCTTC.

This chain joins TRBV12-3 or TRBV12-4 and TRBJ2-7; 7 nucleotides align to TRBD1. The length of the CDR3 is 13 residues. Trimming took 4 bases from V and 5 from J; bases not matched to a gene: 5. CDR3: CASSWAGGDEQYF. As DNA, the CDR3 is TGTGCCAGCAGTTGGGCAGGGGGAGACGAGCAGTACTTC.

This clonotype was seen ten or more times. In DNA, the CDR3 is TGCGCCAGCAGCTTGATGGGGGCGGGCGAGCAGTACTTC. It yields the protein CASSLMGAGEQYF. The chain uses TRBV5-1 and TRBJ2-7; D possibly corresponds to TRBD1 (6 bases). Germline-derived CDR1 and CDR2 are SGHRS and YFSETQ. This CDR3 contains 13 residues. V was pared by 1 base and J by 6 bases, with 11 bases between.

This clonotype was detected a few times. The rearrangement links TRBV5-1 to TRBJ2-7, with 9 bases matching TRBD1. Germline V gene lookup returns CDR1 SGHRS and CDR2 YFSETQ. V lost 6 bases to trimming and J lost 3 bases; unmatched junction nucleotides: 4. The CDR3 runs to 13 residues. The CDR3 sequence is CASTGTGHYEQYF. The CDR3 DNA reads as TGCGCCAGCACCGGGACAGGGCACTACGAGCAGTACTTC.

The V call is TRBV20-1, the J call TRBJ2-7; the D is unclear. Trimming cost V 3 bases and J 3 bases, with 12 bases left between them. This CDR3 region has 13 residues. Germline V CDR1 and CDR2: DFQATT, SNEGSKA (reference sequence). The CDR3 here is CSASTVINYEQYF. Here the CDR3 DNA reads TGCAGTGCTAGTACGGTCATCAACTACGAGCAGTACTTC.

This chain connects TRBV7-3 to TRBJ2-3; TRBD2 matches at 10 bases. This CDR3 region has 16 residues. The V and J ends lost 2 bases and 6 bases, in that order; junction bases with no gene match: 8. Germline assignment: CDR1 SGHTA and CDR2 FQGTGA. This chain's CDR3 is CASSLGTSGISDTQYF. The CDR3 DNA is TGTGCCAGCAGCTTAGGAACTAGCGGGATTTCTGATACGCAGTATTTT.

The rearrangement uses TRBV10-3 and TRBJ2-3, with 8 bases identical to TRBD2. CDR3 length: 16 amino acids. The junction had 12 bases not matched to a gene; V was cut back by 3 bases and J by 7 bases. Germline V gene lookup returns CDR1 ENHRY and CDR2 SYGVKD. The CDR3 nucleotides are TGTGCCATCAGTGACCAGGACGGGGGGGCCGGTTATACGCAGTATTTT. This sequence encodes CAISDQDGGAGYTQYF.

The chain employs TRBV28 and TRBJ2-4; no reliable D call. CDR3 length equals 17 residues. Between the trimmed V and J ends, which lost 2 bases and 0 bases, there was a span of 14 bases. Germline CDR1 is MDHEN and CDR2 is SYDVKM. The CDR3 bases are TGTGCCAGCAGTTTAGGGGAAGAGCCAATAGCCAAAAACATTCAGTACTTC. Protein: CASSLGEEPIAKNIQYF.

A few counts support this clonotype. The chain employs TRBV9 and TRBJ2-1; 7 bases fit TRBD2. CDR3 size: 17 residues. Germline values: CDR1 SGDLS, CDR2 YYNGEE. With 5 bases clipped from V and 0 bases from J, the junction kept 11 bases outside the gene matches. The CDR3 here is CASRGGSGTSSYNEQFF. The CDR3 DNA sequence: TGTGCCAGCAGGGGGGGGAGCGGAACAAGCTCCTACAATGAGCAGTTCTTC. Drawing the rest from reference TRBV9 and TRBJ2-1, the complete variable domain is DSGVTQTPKHLITATGQRVTLRCSPRSGDLSVYWYQQSLDQGLQFLIQYYNGEERAKGNILERFSAQQFPDLHSELNLSSLELGDSALYFCASRGGSGTSSYNEQFFGPGTRLTVL.

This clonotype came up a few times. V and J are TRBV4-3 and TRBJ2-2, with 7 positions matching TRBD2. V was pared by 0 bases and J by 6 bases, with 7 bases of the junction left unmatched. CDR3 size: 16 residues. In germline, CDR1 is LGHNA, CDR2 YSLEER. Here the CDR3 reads CASSQDTRGGAGELFF. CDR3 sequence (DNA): TGCGCCAGCAGCCAAGATACGAGGGGAGGGGCCGGGGAGCTGTTTTTT.

DNA for the CDR3: TGTGCCAGCACCCTACCGGGCAGTTCCTACGAGCAGTACTTC. Translating gives CASTLPGSSYEQYF. This rearrangement joins TRBV7-9 to TRBJ2-7; D is ambiguous. Germline CDR1 and CDR2: SEHNR and FQNEAQ (reference sequence). The CDR3 spans 14 residues. Trimming stripped 7 bases from V and 1 base from J, with 14 bases between.